This T cell receptor beta chain was sequenced in a study of technical replicates of blood from a handful of donors. TCRdb's copy holds only in-frame clones and misses some; the assay was immunoSEQ multiplex PCR. The sample includes 70,000 to 85,000 clones, roughly nine tenths of them seen just once. V was pared by 1 base and J by 2 bases, with 12 bases between. The CDR3 loop spans 16 amino acids. CDR1 and CDR2 from the germline V gene are SEHNR and FQNEAQ (reference sequence). Material for sequencing was T cells isolated from PBMCs. V is TRBV7-9 and J is TRBJ2-1; possibly TRBD1 for D (6 bases). The source is a human donor in good health. The CDR3 coding sequence is TGTGCCAGCAGCTTAGGGCCGACAGGAGCCTACAATGAGCAGTTCTTC. Protein product: CASSLGPTGAYNEQFF.